This is a list of T cell receptor beta chains from one sample in a study of post-analysis software for immune sequencing data. Each CDR3 protein gets one entry after TCRdb re-called the PCR reads with MiXCR. This table has roughly 700,000 distinct CDR3 sequences, about 27% appearing once. The sequencing sample was made of blood. The receptors shown here come from a girl between 10 and 17 years old with multiple sclerosis. Each CDR3 is given with its conserved first and last residue. A D gene is named only where the DNA matches it firmly. Expanded clones get a size class; other rows say once, few or many, or leave the size out.

j_call d_call v_call clone_size cdr3_aa cdr3_nt
TRBJ1-4 . TRBV29-1 few CSVERVREKLFF TGCAGCGTTGAGAGGGTTCGCGAAAAACTGTTTTTT
TRBJ2-7 TRBD2 TRBV9 many CASSVASGGPNEQYF TGTGCCAGCAGCGTAGCTTCGGGAGGGCCAAACGAGCAGTACTTC
TRBJ1-5 . TRBV7-9 . CASGPDQPQHF TGTGCCAGCGGCCCCGATCAGCCCCAGCATTTT
TRBJ2-5 . TRBV20-1 many CSARERWASETQYF TGCAGTGCTAGAGAAAGATGGGCTTCAGAGACCCAGTACTTC
TRBJ2-7 . TRBV11-2 few CASSQTVNYEQYF TGTGCCAGCAGTCAGACCGTGAACTACGAGCAGTACTTC
TRBJ2-5 . TRBV6-5 many CASSSEGVEETQYF TGTGCCAGCAGTTCGGAGGGTGTTGAAGAGACCCAGTACTTC
TRBJ2-5 TRBD2 TRBV20-1 many CSARLAGGETQYF TGCAGTGCTAGACTAGCGGGGGGAGAGACCCAGTACTTC
TRBJ2-6 . TRBV28 few CASSLSQVANVLTF TGTGCCAGCAGTTTGTCTCAGGTCGCCAACGTCCTGACTTTC
TRBJ2-7 TRBD1 TRBV9 many CASSVGQGAYEQYF TGTGCCAGCAGCGTAGGACAGGGGGCCTACGAGCAGTACTTC
TRBJ2-3 . TRBV20-1 few CSAPEGGYPDTQYF TGCAGTGCTCCCGAAGGAGGGTACCCAGATACGCAGTATTTT
TRBJ2-3 TRBD2 TRBV27 few CASSFAVAGPFRYF TGTGCCAGCAGTTTCGCAGTAGCGGGCCCATTTAGGTATTTT
TRBJ2-7 TRBD2 TRBV7-8 few CASSLADIVPGGFSSYEQYF TGTGCCAGCAGCTTAGCCGATATCGTACCGGGGGGATTTTCTTCCTACGAGCAGTACTTC
TRBJ1-1 . TRBV18 . CASSPMGDSNTEAFF TGTGCCAGCTCACCAATGGGGGACTCGAACACTGAAGCTTTCTTT
TRBJ2-7 TRBD2 TRBV20-1 . CSARAGLAGGGEQYF TGCAGTGCTAGGGCAGGGCTAGCGGGAGGTGGCGAGCAGTACTTC
TRBJ2-3 . TRBV7-2 few CASSLDGGGADTQYF TGTGCCAGCAGCTTAGATGGAGGCGGGGCAGATACGCAGTATTTT
TRBJ2-5 TRBD1 TRBV3-1 . CASSPLDREETQYF TGTGCCAGCAGCCCCCTGGACAGGGAAGAGACCCAGTACTTC
TRBJ1-5 TRBD1 TRBV6-6 . CASSRVSGTGGDQPQHF TGTGCCAGCAGTAGAGTGTCTGGGACAGGGGGAGATCAGCCCCAGCATTTT
TRBJ2-5 TRBD2 TRBV6-6 few CASSLGIAGLKETQYF TGTGCCAGCAGTTTGGGGATAGCGGGCCTAAAAGAGACCCAGTACTTC
TRBJ2-1 . TRBV19 few CASSIGAGDEQFF TGTGCCAGTAGTATAGGGGCTGGAGATGAGCAGTTCTTC
TRBJ1-3 . TRBV6-5 . CASSPTLSSGNTIYF TGTGCCAGCAGCCCTACATTGAGCTCTGGAAACACCATATATTTT
TRBJ2-7 . TRBV20-1 . CSARDHGGAGLSYEQYF TGCAGTGCTAGAGATCACGGAGGGGCAGGTCTCTCCTACGAGCAGTACTTC
TRBJ1-2 . TRBV5-1 few CASSLTLLGSYTF TGCGCCAGCAGCCTTACTCTGTTGGGATCCTACACCTTC
TRBJ1-1 . TRBV5-6 . CASNLGVFRGNTEAFF TGTGCCAGCAACTTGGGGGTTTTCCGGGGGAACACTGAAGCTTTCTTT
TRBJ2-1 TRBD2 TRBV6-6 . CANKGAGNEQFF TGTGCCAACAAAGGAGCGGGGAATGAGCAGTTCTTC
TRBJ2-3 TRBD1 TRBV29-1 . CSVESGQESTDTQYF TGCAGCGTTGAGTCGGGACAGGAAAGCACAGATACGCAGTATTTT
TRBJ2-1 . TRBV28 . CASTPFGRTPEQFF TGTGCCAGCACCCCTTTCGGCCGAACCCCTGAGCAGTTCTTC
TRBJ1-2 . TRBV6-5 . CANSYSGLGGYTF TGTGCCAACAGTTACTCGGGCCTGGGGGGCTACACCTTC
TRBJ2-1 TRBD2 TRBV29-1 few CSVVSGRGNEQFF TGCAGCGTCGTGAGCGGGAGAGGCAATGAGCAGTTCTTC
TRBJ1-2 TRBD1 TRBV20-1 many CSAENPGQGDYGYTF TGCAGTGCAGAGAATCCGGGACAGGGAGACTATGGCTACACCTTC
TRBJ2-1 TRBD1 TRBV5-1 . CASSELGGAEQFF TGCGCCAGCAGCGAGCTAGGGGGCGCGGAGCAGTTCTTC
TRBJ2-1 TRBD2 TRBV7-9 . CARTSGTSNEQFF TGTGCCAGGACTAGCGGGACTTCCAATGAGCAGTTCTTC
TRBJ2-2 TRBD1 TRBV29-1 . CSAITGGTYTGELFF TGCAGCGCCATTACAGGGGGAACCTACACCGGGGAGCTGTTTTTT
TRBJ2-5 TRBD2 TRBV6-5 . CASSYSRLAVYNEQYF TGTGCCAGCAGTTACTCGCGACTAGCGGTGTACAATGAGCAGTACTTC
TRBJ2-1 . TRBV15 . CATQREPPAYNEQFF TGTGCCACCCAGCGTGAGCCTCCAGCCTACAATGAGCAGTTCTTC
TRBJ2-3 . TRBV4-3 many CASSRGSSTDTQYF TGCGCCAGCAGCCGCGGTAGTAGCACAGATACGCAGTATTTT
TRBJ2-6 TRBD1 TRBV5-8 few CASSFGSGGSGANVLTF TGTGCCAGCAGCTTCGGGTCAGGGGGCAGCGGGGCCAACGTCCTGACTTTC
TRBJ2-7 . TRBV20-1 few CSGRWRHEQYF TGCAGTGGCCGGTGGCGCCACGAGCAGTACTTC
TRBJ2-7 . TRBV28 . CASGVNEQYF TGTGCCAGCGGGGTCAACGAGCAGTACTTC
TRBJ2-2 . TRBV5-1 . CASSLNSDGELFF TGCGCCAGCAGCCTCAATTCCGACGGGGAGCTGTTTTTT
TRBJ2-7 TRBD1 TRBV7-2 . CVSRRQGAGYEQYF TGTGTCAGCAGGAGACAGGGGGCCGGCTACGAGCAGTACTTC
TRBJ1-1 . TRBV2 . CASIARAQISPEAFF TGTGCCAGCATCGCACGGGCCCAAATTAGCCCTGAAGCTTTCTTT
TRBJ1-5 TRBD1 TRBV20-1 . CSARDLWQGGNQPQHF TGCAGTGCTAGAGATCTATGGCAGGGGGGCAATCAGCCCCAGCATTTT
TRBJ2-3 TRBD1 TRBV6-1 few CASSRAGGFTDTQYF TGTGCCAGCAGTAGGGCAGGGGGATTCACAGATACGCAGTATTTT
TRBJ2-5 TRBD2 TRBV3-1 few CASSQRGGRETQYF TGTGCCAGCAGCCAACGGGGGGGCCGGGAGACCCAGTACTTC
TRBJ2-7 TRBD2 TRBV2 . CASFLGLAGKRTYEQYF TGTGCCAGCTTCTTGGGACTAGCGGGCAAGAGGACCTACGAGCAGTACTTC
TRBJ2-7 . TRBV9 . CASSVSWGPEYEQYF TGTGCCAGCAGCGTTTCATGGGGGCCTGAATACGAGCAGTACTTC
TRBJ2-4 TRBD2 TRBV28 . CASSLRGELLPKNIQYF TGTGCCAGCAGTTTGCGGGGGGAGCTACTACCCAAAAACATCCAGTACTTC
TRBJ2-3 TRBD2 TRBV28 . CASSSPGLAGVTDTQYF TGTGCCAGCAGTTCCCCCGGACTAGCGGGAGTCACAGATACGCAGTATTTT
TRBJ2-7 TRBD1 TRBV2 . CASSERDSYEQYF TGTGCCAGCAGTGAAAGGGACAGCTACGAGCAGTACTTC
TRBJ2-1 . TRBV29-1 . CSVLQDLYNEQFF TGCAGCGTTTTGCAGGACCTCTACAATGAGCAGTTCTTC
TRBJ2-1 . TRBV14 few CASSQEGVEQFF TGTGCCAGCAGCCAAGAAGGGGTTGAGCAGTTCTTC
TRBJ1-1 . TRBV12-3/TRBV12-4 few CASSLVGGLNTEAFF TGTGCCAGCAGTTTAGTCGGGGGACTGAACACTGAAGCTTTCTTT
TRBJ2-1 . TRBV10-3 . CAISDLGVAANEQFF TGTGCCATCAGTGACCTTGGGGTTGCGGCCAATGAGCAGTTCTTC
TRBJ2-1 . TRBV5-1 few CASRGDSPPFNEQFF TGCGCCAGCAGGGGTGACAGTCCCCCGTTCAATGAGCAGTTCTTC
TRBJ2-3 TRBD2 TRBV24-1 . CATSDLYSGTSGSTDTQYF TGTGCCACCAGTGACCTATACTCCGGGACTAGCGGAAGCACAGATACGCAGTATTTT
TRBJ1-1 . TRBV29-1 . CSVAIGGGTEAFF TGCAGCGTTGCAATTGGGGGTGGCACTGAAGCTTTCTTT
TRBJ2-1 . TRBV4-3 . CASSQTGLNNEQFF TGCGCCAGCAGCCAAACCGGACTGAACAATGAGCAGTTCTTC